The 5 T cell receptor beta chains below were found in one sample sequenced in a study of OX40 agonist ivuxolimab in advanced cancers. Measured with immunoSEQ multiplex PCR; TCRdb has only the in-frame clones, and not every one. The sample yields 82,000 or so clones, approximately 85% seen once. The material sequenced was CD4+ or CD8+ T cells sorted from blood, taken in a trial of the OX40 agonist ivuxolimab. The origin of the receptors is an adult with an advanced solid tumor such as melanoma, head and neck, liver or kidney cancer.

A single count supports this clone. The CDR3 loop is CASSLRVSRYEQYF. CDR3 sequence (DNA): TGTGCCAGCAGCTTGCGTGTCAGTCGCTACGAGCAGTACTTC. The V and J genes are TRBV5-4 and TRBJ2-7; D is undetermined. The CDR3 spans 14 residues. V was clipped by 1 base and J by 3 bases, with 11 bases between them. Germline CDR1 reads SGHNT; CDR2 reads YYREEE (reference sequence).

DNA of the CDR3: TGTGCCAGCAGCTCGGACAGTCCGTCTAGCAATCAGCCCCAGCATTTT. Encoded protein: CASSSDSPSSNQPQHF. The chain carries TRBV28 and TRBJ1-5, with D perhaps matching TRBD1 (6 bases). The CDR3 is 16 residues long. V was pared by 6 bases and J by 0 bases, with 15 bases between. Germline-derived CDR1 and CDR2 are MDHEN and SYDVKM.

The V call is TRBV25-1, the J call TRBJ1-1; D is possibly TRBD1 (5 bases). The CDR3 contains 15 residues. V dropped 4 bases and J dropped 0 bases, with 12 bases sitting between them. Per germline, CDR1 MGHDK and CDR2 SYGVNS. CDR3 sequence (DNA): TGTGCCAGCAGTGGAATACAGGTCATGAACACTGAAGCTTTCTTT. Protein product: CASSGIQVMNTEAFF.

CDR3 sequence: CASSFSGNQPQHF. In nucleotides, the CDR3 is TGTGCCAGCAGCTTCTCGGGCAATCAGCCCCAGCATTTT. This chain joins TRBV7-2 and TRBJ1-5; D remains ambiguous. Germline CDR1 reads SGHTA; CDR2 reads FQGNSA. The CDR3 extends over 13 amino acids. Trimming left V 3 bases short and J 2 bases short, with 5 bases between.

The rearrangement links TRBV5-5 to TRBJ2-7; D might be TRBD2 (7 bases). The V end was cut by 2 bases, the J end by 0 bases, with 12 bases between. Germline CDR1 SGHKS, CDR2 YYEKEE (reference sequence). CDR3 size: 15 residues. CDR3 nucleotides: TGTGCCAGCAGCTTTTCGGGGGGCCCCTCCTACGAGCAGTACTTC. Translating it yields CASSFSGGPSYEQYF.